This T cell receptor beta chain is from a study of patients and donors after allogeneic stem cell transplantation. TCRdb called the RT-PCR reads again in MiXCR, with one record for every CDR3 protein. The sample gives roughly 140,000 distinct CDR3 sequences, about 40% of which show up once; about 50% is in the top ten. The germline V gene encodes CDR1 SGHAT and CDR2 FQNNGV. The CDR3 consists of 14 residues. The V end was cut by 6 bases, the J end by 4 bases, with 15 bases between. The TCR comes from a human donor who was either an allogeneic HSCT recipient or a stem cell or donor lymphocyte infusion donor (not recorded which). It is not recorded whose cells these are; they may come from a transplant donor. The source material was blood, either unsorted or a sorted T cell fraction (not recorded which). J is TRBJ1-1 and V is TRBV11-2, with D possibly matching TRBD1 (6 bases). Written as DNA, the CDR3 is TGTGCCAGCAGTTCAGGGAGGGGGGTCACTGAAGCTTTCTTT. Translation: CASSSGRGVTEAFF.